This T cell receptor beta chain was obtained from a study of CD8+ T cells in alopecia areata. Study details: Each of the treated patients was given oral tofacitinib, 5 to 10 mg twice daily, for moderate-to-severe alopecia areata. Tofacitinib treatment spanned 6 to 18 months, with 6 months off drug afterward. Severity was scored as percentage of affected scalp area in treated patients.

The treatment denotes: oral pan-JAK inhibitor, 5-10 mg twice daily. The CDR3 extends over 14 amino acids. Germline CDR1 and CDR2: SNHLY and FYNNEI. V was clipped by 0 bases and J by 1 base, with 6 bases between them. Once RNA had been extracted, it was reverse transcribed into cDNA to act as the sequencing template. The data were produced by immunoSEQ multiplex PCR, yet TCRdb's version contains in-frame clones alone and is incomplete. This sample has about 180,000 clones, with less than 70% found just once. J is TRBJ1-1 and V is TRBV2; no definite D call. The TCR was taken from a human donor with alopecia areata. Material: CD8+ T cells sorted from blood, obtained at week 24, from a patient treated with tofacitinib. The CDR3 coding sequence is TGTGCCAGCAGTGAAGCGGCAGAGAACACTGAAGCTTTCTTT. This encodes CASSEAAENTEAFF.